The present TCR beta chain was sequenced within a study of T cell responses to AZD1222 COVID-19 vaccine. About the research overall: Doses given second, at about 4 or about 12 weeks, were pooled.

The length of the CDR3 is 11 residues. The V end lost 4 bases, the J end lost 6 bases, and 7 bases lay between the germline ends. Germline CDR1 is MDHEN and CDR2 is SYDVKM. Study observations and caveats: The reported proportion of spike-specific TCRs targeting unmutated variant regions was nearly half. Females outnumbered males among donors, who were mostly white British; clonal diversity was possibly underestimated.

TCRdb's copy holds only in-frame clones and misses some; the assay was immunoSEQ multiplex PCR. The table records about 49,000 clones, over 65% of them present only once. To note about this clone: Its specificity is unknown.

V usage is TRBV28 and J usage is TRBJ2-7; no clear D. This receptor was identified in an adult in good health. The source was peripheral blood, collected on day 0 of AZD1222 vaccination. CDR3 nucleotides: TGTGCCAGCAGTTCCGCGCGCGAGCAGTACTTC. Translating gives CASSSAREQYF.